This T cell receptor beta chain was sequenced in a study of T cell repertoires in cytomegalovirus infection. The CDR3 loop spans 17 amino acids. Trimming at V came to 4 bases and at J to 6 bases, leaving 8 bases not matched to a gene. Germline CDR1 SEHNR, CDR2 FQNEAQ (reference sequence). Points from the study as a whole: HLA-C-restricted CMV-specific TCR beta clonotypes prevailed in the ex vivo response. Based on cumulative public TCR beta family frequency, carriers of CMV plus the relevant HLA were identified.

This clonotype showed up many times. Its antigen is undetermined. TCRdb called the reads again in MiXCR, with one record for every CDR3 protein. Of around 290,000 distinct CDR3 sequences listed, about 25% are singletons. The clonotype comes from a human donor in good health (CMV status not recorded). Some clones in this sample may be carry-over from other donors' samples. Sample: PBMCs. The chain recombines TRBV7-9 with TRBJ1-6, with TRBD1 matching over 11 bases. This CDR3 reads CASSWGQGDSVNSPLHF. The CDR3 nucleotides read TGTGCCAGCAGCTGGGGACAGGGGGATTCGGTTAATTCACCCCTCCACTTT. Complete variable domain (other parts from reference TRBV7-9 and TRBJ1-6): DTGVSQNPRHKITKRGQNVTFRCDPISEHNRLYWYRQTLGQGPEFLTYFQNEAQLEKSRLLSDRFSAERPKGSFSTLEIQRTEQGDSAMYLCASSWGQGDSVNSPLHFGNGTRLTVT.